This T cell receptor beta chain was recorded in a study of CD8 T cells in Susac syndrome. CDR1 and CDR2 (germline): MNHEY, SMNVEV (reference sequence). CDR3 size: 16 residues. Trimming took 5 bases from V and 0 from J, leaving 15 bases between them. Random hexamers were used to reverse transcribe the RNA input (0.5 to 1 ug). TCRdb reprocessed the immunoSEQ multiplex PCR reads with MiXCR, giving one entry per CDR3 protein. The table records around 130,000 distinct CDR3 sequences, around 86% of them present only once. This receptor was obtained from a human donor with multiple sclerosis. The genes are TRBV27 and TRBJ2-3; D unclear. The sample comprised CD8+ T cells from PBMCs. This CDR3 reads CASSARSGLSTDTQYF. The CDR3 nucleotides read TGTGCCAGCAGTGCACGCTCCGGGTTAAGCACAGATACGCAGTATTTT.